These 25 T cell receptor beta chains were all obtained from the same sample, sequenced in a study of blood T cell repertoires in COVID-19. Data came from immunoSEQ multiplex PCR; TCRdb stores just in-frame clones and leaves some out. The sample shows tens of thousands of clones, 70% to 90% of them seen only once. Sequencing input: peripheral blood. The receptors derive from a woman between 50 and 59 years old with COVID-19, enrolled during active disease.

This clone was observed a handful of times. V usage is TRBV29-1 and J usage is TRBJ2-5; 7 nucleotides line up with TRBD2. Germline trimming cut 6 bases from V and 4 bases from J; bases unmatched to any gene: 5. The CDR3 extends over 12 amino acids. Germline V gives CDR1 SQVTM, CDR2 ANQGSEA. For the CDR3, the DNA is TGCAGCGTCAGGACTAGTCTAGAGACCCAGTACTTC. It codes for CSVRTSLETQYF.

The V gene is TRBV18, the J gene TRBJ2-1, with TRBD2 matching 7 bases. CDR3 length: 16 amino acids. With V trimmed by 0 bases and J by 6 bases, 8 bases remained unmatched. CDR1 and CDR2 (germline): KGHSH, LQKENI. CDR3 nucleotides: TGTGCCAGCTCACCACCCGCGGCTAGCGGTACCAATGAGCAGTTCTTC. Amino acids: CASSPPAASGTNEQFF. The whole variable domain, remainder taken from reference TRBV18 and TRBJ2-1, is NAGVMQNPRHLVRRRGQEARLRCSPMKGHSHVYWYRQLPEEGLKFMVYLQKENIIDESGMPKERFSAEFPKEGPSILRIQQVVRGDSAAYFCASSPPAASGTNEQFFGPGTRLTVL.

The chain carries TRBV19 and TRBJ2-7; no clear D. The germline gives CDR1 LNHDA, CDR2 SQIVND (reference sequence). V dropped 5 bases and J dropped 0 bases, with 11 bases sitting between them. CDR3 length equals 14 residues. The CDR3 loop is CASSQGAASYEQYF. Here the CDR3 DNA reads TGTGCCAGTAGTCAAGGCGCGGCCTCCTACGAGCAGTACTTC.

The CDR3 loop is CASSAIAGAGELFF. The CDR3 DNA reads as TGTGCCAGCAGCGCAATAGCGGGAGCCGGGGAGCTGTTTTTT. The chain uses TRBV9 and TRBJ2-2; 9 bases are a match to TRBD2. Germline trimming cut 3 bases from V and 6 bases from J; bases unmatched to any gene: 3. Germline V gene data show CDR1 as SGDLS and CDR2 as YYNGEE. The CDR3 consists of 14 residues.

The CDR3 sequence: CARATGLYNEQFF. In DNA, the CDR3 is TGTGCCAGAGCGACAGGGCTTTACAATGAGCAGTTCTTC. The chain employs TRBV6-5 and TRBJ2-1; 7 bases align to TRBD1. With V trimmed by 9 bases and J by 4 bases, 6 bases remained unmatched. The germline gives CDR1 MNHEY, CDR2 SVGAGI. This CDR3 is built from 13 residues.

This chain links TRBV5-4 with TRBJ2-2; perhaps TRBD1 as D (5 bases). The germline V and J ends were trimmed by 0 bases and 7 bases, with 10 bases remaining between them. The CDR3 is 14 amino acids. From germline, CDR1 is SGHNT and CDR2 YYREEE (reference sequence). This chain's CDR3 is CASSLVGTGGELFF. In DNA form, the CDR3 reads TGTGCCAGCAGCTTGGTGGGTACAGGCGGGGAGCTGTTTTTT.

DNA of the CDR3: TGTGCCAGCAGCTTAGCGGCGGGGGAGTACTTC. As protein: CASSLAAGEYF. The rearrangement links TRBV7-8 to TRBJ2-5, with TRBD2 matching 7 bases. V dropped 0 bases and J dropped 12; count of bases not matched to a gene: 1. CDR1 is SGHVS and CDR2 is FQNEAQ in the germline V gene. The CDR3 is 11 residues long.

The V gene is TRBV6-2 or TRBV6-3, the J gene TRBJ1-5; D ambiguous. The CDR3 consists of 12 residues. Germline CDR1 and CDR2: MNHEY and SVGEGT. Trimming shortened V by 5 bases and J by 9 bases, and 11 bases separated the two germline ends. CDR3 amino acids: CASSDPLGPQHF. For the CDR3, the DNA is TGTGCCAGCAGTGACCCCCTAGGGCCCCAGCATTTT.

V gene TRBV5-1 combines with J gene TRBJ1-6; TRBD1 matches 10 bases. This CDR3 has 16 amino acids. Germline CDR1 reads SGHRS; CDR2 reads YFSETQ. Trimming at V came to 3 bases and at J to 8 bases, leaving 8 bases not matched to a gene. This CDR3 reads CASSSTPGQGYSPLHF. The CDR3 DNA follows: TGCGCCAGCAGCTCTACGCCGGGACAGGGGTATTCACCCCTCCACTTT.

The chain employs TRBV5-1 and TRBJ2-7, with D perhaps TRBD1 (6 bases). The CDR3 is 14 amino acids. Trimming took off 2 bases at V and 2 bases at J, with 11 bases between the two ends. The germline gives CDR1 SGHRS, CDR2 YFSETQ. The CDR3 coding sequence is TGCGCCAGCAGCTTATCAGGGGATGCCTACGAGCAGTACTTC. As protein: CASSLSGDAYEQYF.

The chain employs TRBV3-1 (or the pseudogene TRBV3-2) and TRBJ2-3, with D possibly matching TRBD1 (6 bases). V was trimmed by 7 bases and J by 4 bases, leaving 21 bases between them. Germline V CDR1 and CDR2: LGHDT, YNNKEL (reference sequence). This CDR3 is 16 amino acids long. The CDR3 coding sequence is TGTGCCAGCACCTCGAGGGTACAGGGACATCCAGATACGCAGTATTTT. It encodes CASTSRVQGHPDTQYF.

This clone was found a few times. The rearrangement links TRBV28 to TRBJ2-7, with unresolved D. CDR1 is MDHEN and CDR2 is SYDVKM in the germline V gene. Trimming removed 4 bases from V and 3 bases from J, with 16 bases in between. This CDR3 is built from 15 residues. The CDR3 sequence: CASSSTSTPFYEQYF. CDR3 DNA: TGTGCCAGCAGTTCGACCTCGACACCTTTCTACGAGCAGTACTTC.

The chain uses TRBV2 and TRBJ2-4; 8 bases fit TRBD1. Trimming removed 7 bases from V and 7 bases from J; junction bases left unmatched: 3. This CDR3 region has 12 residues. Germline CDR1 reads SNHLY; CDR2 reads FYNNEI. CDR3: CASIDRGNIQYF. CDR3 bases: TGTGCCAGCATTGACAGGGGTAACATTCAGTACTTC.

This chain uses TRBV9 with TRBJ1-1; tentative D call: TRBD1 (5 bases). V was trimmed by 4 bases and J by 3 bases, leaving 13 bases between them. The CDR3 is 14 amino acids. Germline V CDR1 and CDR2: SGDLS, YYNGEE. The CDR3 region is CASSPRGGDTEAFF. CDR3 coding DNA: TGTGCCAGCAGCCCTCGGGGGGGGGACACTGAAGCTTTCTTT.

V is TRBV4-3 and J is TRBJ2-7; a possible D gene is TRBD2 (6 bases). Germline V CDR1 and CDR2: LGHNA, YSLEER. Trimming left V 3 bases short and J 2 bases short, with 8 bases between. This CDR3 spans 13 amino acids. The CDR3 nucleotides read TGCGCCAGCAGCCAGAGACTAGCCTACGAGCAGTACTTC. Encoded protein: CASSQRLAYEQYF.

This chain links TRBV4-1 with TRBJ1-5, with 9 positions matching TRBD1. The CDR3 contains 15 residues. The V gene's germline CDR1 is MGHRA and CDR2 YSYEKL. Unmatched junction bases numbered 2, after V lost 1 base and J lost 4 bases. The CDR3 loop reads CASSQVGQGNQPQHF. The CDR3 DNA reads as TGCGCCAGCAGCCAAGTGGGACAGGGTAATCAGCCCCAGCATTTT.

This chain uses TRBV28 with TRBJ2-7, with D uncertain. V was trimmed by 4 bases and J by 7 bases, leaving 14 bases between them. Germline V CDR1 and CDR2: MDHEN, SYDVKM. The CDR3 runs 13 residues. Here the CDR3 reads CASSSPGPLEQYF. CDR3 in DNA: TGTGCCAGCAGTTCTCCTGGCCCGTTAGAGCAGTACTTC.

The chain employs TRBV28 and TRBJ2-1, with 8 bases that match TRBD2. The CDR3 is 16 residues long. The trim removed 5 bases at V and 10 bases at J, leaving 16 bases unmatched. CDR1 and CDR2 (germline): MDHEN, SYDVKM. The CDR3 nucleotides are TGTGCCAGCAGTCCCGGGACTAGGCCCCTCCCCGGGGAGCAGTTCTTC. This gives the protein CASSPGTRPLPGEQFF. Full variable domain (outside the CDR3, taken from reference TRBV28 and TRBJ2-1): DVKVTQSSRYLVKRTGEKVFLECVQDMDHENMFWYRQDPGLGLRLIYFSYDVKMKEKGDIPEGYSVSREKKERFSLILESASTNQTSMYLCASSPGTRPLPGEQFFGPGTRLTVL.

The chain has TRBV30 and TRBJ2-7; TRBD1 matches 8 bases. Germline V gene data show CDR1 as GTSNPN and CDR2 as SVGIG (reference sequence). The ends lost 5 bases at V and 3 bases at J; junction bases unmatched: 0. The CDR3 totals 11 residues. The DNA of the CDR3 is TGTGCCTGGGGACAGGGCTACGAGCAGTACTTC. It specifies CAWGQGYEQYF.

CDR3 in DNA: TGCGCCAGCAGCGAACAGGGGGCGACTGAAGCTTTCTTT. It codes for CASSEQGATEAFF. The gene calls are TRBV4-1 and TRBJ1-1; TRBD1 agrees at 9 bases. V lost 5 bases, J lost 5 bases, and 3 bases stayed unmatched. There are 13 residues in the CDR3. Germline CDR1 is MGHRA and CDR2 is YSYEKL.

The V and J genes are TRBV5-1 and TRBJ2-7; 8 bases match TRBD1. The CDR3 totals 15 residues. Germline-derived CDR1 and CDR2 are SGHRS and YFSETQ. V gave up 5 bases and J gave up 2 bases; unmatched junction bases: 9. CDR3 region: CASSLSGQETYEQYF. Here the CDR3 DNA reads TGCGCCAGCAGTCTATCGGGACAGGAGACCTACGAGCAGTACTTC. The full variable domain, rest sourced from reference TRBV5-1 and TRBJ2-7, is KAGVTQTPRYLIKTRGQQVTLSCSPISGHRSVSWYQQTPGQGLQFLFEYFSETQRNKGNFPGRFSGRQFSNSRSEMNVSTLELGDSALYLCASSLSGQETYEQYFGPGTRLTVT.

This sequence joins TRBV5-4 and TRBJ2-1; D possibly corresponds to TRBD2 (6 bases). CDR1 and CDR2 (germline): SGHNT, YYREEE (reference sequence). Trimming shortened V by 2 bases and J by 2 bases, and 14 bases separated the two germline ends. The CDR3 covers 16 residues. CDR3 protein: CASSFGRVAAYNEQFF. The CDR3 coding sequence is TGTGCCAGCAGCTTCGGTAGGGTAGCGGCCTACAATGAGCAGTTCTTC.

This clone has just a few counts. The identical CDR3 is also encoded by other nucleotide sequences in the sample. V is TRBV7-9 and J is TRBJ1-5; TRBD1 matches 7 bases. With V trimmed by 4 bases and J by 7 bases, 7 bases remained unmatched. This CDR3 has 14 amino acids. Germline V lookup: CDR1 SEHNR, CDR2 FQNEAQ (reference sequence). CDR3 in DNA: TGTGCCAGCAGCTCCGACAGGGACGGCCAGCCCCAGCATTTT. Translating it yields CASSSDRDGQPQHF.

V is TRBV14 and J is TRBJ2-3, with a tentative D call TRBD1 (5 bases). The germline V and J ends were trimmed by 3 bases and 5 bases, with 9 bases remaining between them. CDR3 length: 13 residues. Looked up from germline, CDR1 is SGHDN and CDR2 is FVKESK. CDR3 region: CASSQDILDTQYF. The CDR3 coding sequence is TGTGCCAGCAGCCAGGACATTTTAGATACGCAGTATTTT.

The rearrangement joins TRBV7-7 to TRBJ2-6, with D perhaps matching TRBD2 (6 bases). The CDR3 sequence is 14 residues long. Per the germline V gene, CDR1 is SSHAT and CDR2 is FNYEAQ (reference sequence). The V end was cut by 10 bases, the J end by 1 base, with 11 bases between. The CDR3 nucleotides are TGTGCCATATCCCGGGGGTCTGGGGCCAACGTCCTGACTTTC. Its protein product is CAISRGSGANVLTF.